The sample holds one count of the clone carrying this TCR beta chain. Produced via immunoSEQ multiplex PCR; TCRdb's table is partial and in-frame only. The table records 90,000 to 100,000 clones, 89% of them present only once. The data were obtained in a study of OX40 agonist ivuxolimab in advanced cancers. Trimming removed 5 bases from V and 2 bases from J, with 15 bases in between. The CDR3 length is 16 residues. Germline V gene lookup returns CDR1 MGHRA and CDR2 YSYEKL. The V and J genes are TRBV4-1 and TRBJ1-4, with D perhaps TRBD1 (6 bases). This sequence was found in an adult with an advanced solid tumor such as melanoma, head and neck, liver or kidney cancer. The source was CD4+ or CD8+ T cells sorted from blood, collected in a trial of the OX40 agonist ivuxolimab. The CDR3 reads CASSVQGSGTNEKLFF. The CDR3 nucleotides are TGCGCCAGCAGCGTACAGGGTTCCGGGACTAATGAAAAACTGTTTTTT.